A single sample gave rise to the 20 T cell receptor beta chains below, sequenced in a study of shared clonotypes between healthy human individuals. Sequencing was performed with immunoSEQ multiplex PCR; in TCRdb, only in-frame clones are kept and a portion is missing. The sample comprises 2,500,000 or so clones, over 85% of which are singletons, and 0.36% rests with the top ten. The sample taken for sequencing was naive CD4+ T cells from PBMCs. Subset denoted: CD45RA+ positively selected. These receptors came from a man in his late teens or twenties in good health. Some clones in this sample may be carry-over from other donors' samples.

This clone was counted between two and nine times. This sample also contains other DNA sequences that code for the same CDR3. V gene TRBV5-1 combines with J gene TRBJ1-3; TRBD1 is a possible D gene (6 bases). Per the germline V gene, CDR1 is SGHRS and CDR2 is YFSETQ. This CDR3 region has 15 residues. V lost 0 bases and J 0 bases, leaving 7 bases between the germline ends. The chain's CDR3 is CASSLEGGSGNTIYF. The CDR3 nucleotides are TGCGCCAGCAGCTTGGAGGGGGGCTCTGGAAACACCATATATTTT. Full variable domain (remainder filled in from reference TRBV5-1 and TRBJ1-3): KAGVTQTPRYLIKTRGQQVTLSCSPISGHRSVSWYQQTPGQGLQFLFEYFSETQRNKGNFPGRFSGRQFSNSRSEMNVSTLELGDSALYLCASSLEGGSGNTIYFGEGSWLTVV.

This rearrangement joins TRBV14 to TRBJ2-3, with D hard to call. The CDR3 is 15 residues long. V was pared by 0 bases and J by 0 bases, with 7 bases between. The germline V gene encodes CDR1 SGHDN and CDR2 FVKESK. Written as DNA, the CDR3 is TGTGCCAGCAGCCAAGACAGAGCTAGCACAGATACGCAGTATTTT. It yields the protein CASSQDRASTDTQYF.

As to this clone: This sample also contains other DNA sequences that code for the same CDR3. V usage is TRBV9 and J usage is TRBJ1-2; TRBD1 matches at 10 bases. With 3 bases clipped from V and 8 bases from J, the junction kept 7 bases outside the gene matches. The CDR3 covers 14 residues. CDR1 is SGDLS and CDR2 is YYNGEE in the germline V gene. As DNA, the CDR3 is TGTGCCAGCAGCGCACGGGACAGGGGAGACGGCTACACCTTC. Translation gives CASSARDRGDGYTF. The full variable domain, completed using reference TRBV9 and TRBJ1-2, is DSGVTQTPKHLITATGQRVTLRCSPRSGDLSVYWYQQSLDQGLQFLIQYYNGEERAKGNILERFSAQQFPDLHSELNLSSLELGDSALYFCASSARDRGDGYTFGSGTRLTVV.

This chain connects TRBV28 to TRBJ1-2, with 10 bases aligning to TRBD1. The CDR3 runs to 15 residues. V gave up 6 bases and J gave up 7 bases; unmatched junction bases: 11. Germline V lookup: CDR1 MDHEN, CDR2 SYDVKM. In DNA form, the CDR3 reads TGTGCCAGCAGAGGGGAGGGACAGGGGTTATCTGGCTACACCTTC. Translating gives CASRGEGQGLSGYTF.

The table lists this clone with a count of one. This chain links TRBV7-2 with TRBJ2-3; 8 nucleotides align to TRBD2. Per the germline V gene, CDR1 is SGHTA and CDR2 is FQGNSA. This CDR3 contains 18 residues. V gave up 5 bases and J gave up 4 bases; unmatched junction bases: 17. This CDR3 reads CASSPYPWREDGADTQYF. The CDR3 DNA is TGTGCCAGCAGCCCCTACCCCTGGCGGGAGGACGGAGCAGATACGCAGTATTTT.

The J gene is TRBJ1-2, the V gene TRBV9; 12 bases match TRBD1. The trim removed 6 bases at V and 7 bases at J, leaving 16 bases unmatched. The CDR3 sequence is 17 residues long. CDR1 is SGDLS, CDR2 YYNGEE, per germline. The CDR3 DNA reads TGTGCCAGCACCGGGGGGACAGGGGGCTCGATAGTACGTGGCTACACCTTC. This translates into CASTGGTGGSIVRGYTF.

The genes are TRBV30 and TRBJ2-1, with D possibly being TRBD1 or TRBD2 (5 bases each). Germline loops: CDR1 GTSNPN, CDR2 SVGIG (reference sequence). There are 14 residues in the CDR3. V dropped 3 bases and J dropped 4 bases, with 13 bases sitting between them. The CDR3 spells CAWRRQGAYNEQFF. The CDR3 nucleotides are TGTGCCTGGAGACGGCAGGGAGCATACAATGAGCAGTTCTTC.

The V and J genes are TRBV7-9 and TRBJ2-7; unclear D gene. The CDR3 sequence is 12 residues long. The V end was cut by 4 bases, the J end by 6 bases, with 10 bases between. The germline gives CDR1 SEHNR, CDR2 FQNEAQ (reference sequence). DNA for the CDR3: TGTGCCAGCAGCTCCCAGGTTCCCGAGCAGTACTTC. Translation: CASSSQVPEQYF.

With respect to this clone: Other DNA sequences of this sample code for an identical CDR3. This chain connects TRBV7-3 to TRBJ2-3; 14 bases agree with TRBD2. Germline CDR1 reads SGHTA; CDR2 reads FQGTGA. There are 16 residues in the CDR3. V shed 5 bases and J 1 base; nucleotides not matched to a gene: 2. CDR3 region: CASSTGLAGGTDTQYF. The CDR3 DNA reads as TGTGCCAGCAGCACGGGACTAGCGGGGGGCACAGATACGCAGTATTTT.

The genes are TRBV5-1 and TRBJ1-1; D not resolved. Trimming shortened V by 4 bases and J by 4 bases, and 20 bases separated the two germline ends. The CDR3 covers 16 residues. Germline lookup yields CDR1 SGHRS and CDR2 YFSETQ. In DNA, the CDR3 is TGCGCCAGCAGCGCCCCCATAGCCTTAGGGCTCACTGAAGCTTTCTTT. This gives the protein CASSAPIALGLTEAFF.

Note on this clone: The sample carries other DNA sequences with the same CDR3. This chain connects TRBV28 to TRBJ1-1; perhaps TRBD1 as D (6 bases). The length of the CDR3 is 13 residues. Trimming cost V 5 bases and J 4 bases, with 11 bases left between them. Germline assignment: CDR1 MDHEN and CDR2 SYDVKM. CDR3 DNA sequence: TGTGCCAGCAGTCTAGGGGGACGCACTGAAGCTTTCTTT. Encoded protein: CASSLGGRTEAFF.

The chain couples TRBV29-1 to TRBJ2-7; unclear D gene. CDR1 is SQVTM, CDR2 ANQGSEA, per germline. V was cut by 4 bases and J by 1 base, with 8 bases left in between. This CDR3 region has 12 residues. The CDR3 loop reads CSVGPESYEQYF. The DNA for the CDR3 is TGCAGCGTTGGCCCGGAATCCTACGAGCAGTACTTC.

J is TRBJ1-2 and V is TRBV5-1; TRBD1 agrees at 7 bases. This CDR3 spans 13 amino acids. Germline CDR1 SGHRS, CDR2 YFSETQ. J gave up 7 bases and V 4 bases, and 7 bases lay outside the gene matches. CDR3 bases: TGCGCCAGCAGCGATACAGGGGTAGGTGGCTACACCTTC. It encodes CASSDTGVGGYTF.

The rearrangement uses TRBV28 and TRBJ2-7; D is perhaps TRBD1 or TRBD2 (6 bases each). This CDR3 has 12 residues. Looked up from germline, CDR1 is MDHEN and CDR2 is SYDVKM. V lost 10 bases and J lost 7, with 17 bases in between. CDR3 protein: CATRWGAREQYF. The CDR3, as DNA: TGTGCCACCCGATGGGGGGCGCGAGAGCAGTACTTC.

This chain uses TRBV2 with TRBJ1-2; D call uncertain. Between the trimmed V and J ends, which lost 3 bases and 7 bases, there was a span of 9 bases. In germline, CDR1 is SNHLY, CDR2 FYNNEI. The CDR3 is 12 residues long. The CDR3 is CASSEFPGGYTF. The CDR3 DNA sequence: TGTGCCAGCAGTGAGTTCCCCGGTGGCTACACCTTC.

The chain uses TRBV9 and TRBJ2-1; D ambiguous. Looked up from germline, CDR1 is SGDLS and CDR2 is YYNGEE. The CDR3 is 13 amino acids. V was pared by 0 bases and J by 6 bases, with 7 bases between. CDR3 DNA: TGTGCCAGCAGCGTAGGCCTTTCCAATGAGCAGTTCTTC. Translated, it gives CASSVGLSNEQFF.

The V call is TRBV30, the J call TRBJ1-2; D gene ambiguous. CDR3 length: 13 residues. The V gene lost 0 bases and the J gene lost 8 bases, with 13 bases spanning the gap. Germline V gene lookup returns CDR1 GTSNPN and CDR2 SVGIG (reference sequence). The CDR3 reads CAWSVIGFEGYTF. In nucleotides, the CDR3 is TGTGCCTGGAGTGTGATCGGGTTTGAGGGCTACACCTTC.

The CDR3 DNA reads as TGTGCCTGGAGTGCAGGGGGACGATACGAGCAGTACTTC. Its translation is CAWSAGGRYEQYF. V usage is TRBV30 and J usage is TRBJ2-5; 7 nucleotides line up with TRBD1. Judging by the DNA end, TRBJ2-7 fits better; the J call may be wrong. The CDR3 totals 13 residues. Germline CDR1 and CDR2: GTSNPN and SVGIG (reference sequence).

The J gene is TRBJ2-6, the V gene TRBV10-3, with 11 bases lining up with TRBD2. Germline-derived CDR1 and CDR2 are ENHRY and SYGVKD. The trim removed 6 bases at V and 4 bases at J, leaving 8 bases unmatched. CDR3 length: 17 residues. As DNA, the CDR3 is TGTGCCATCAGCGCACTAGCGGGAGCAGTAGGGGCCAACGTCCTGACTTTC. This codes for CAISALAGAVGANVLTF.

The rearrangement links TRBV25-1 to TRBJ2-1; the D gene is possibly TRBD1 (6 bases). Germline CDR1 and CDR2: MGHDK and SYGVNS. The ends were cut back, 4 bases at V and 14 bases at J, with 12 bases in the middle. There are 11 residues in the CDR3. DNA for the CDR3: TGTGCCAGCAGTGGGTCAGGGGACGAGTTCTTC. As protein: CASSGSGDEFF. The variable domain in full, completed from reference TRBV25-1 and TRBJ2-1, reads EADIYQTPRYLVIGTGKKITLECSQTMGHDKMYWYQQDPGMELHLIHYSYGVNSTEKGDLSSESTVSRIRTEHFPLTLESARPSHTSQYLCASSGSGDEFFGPGTRLTVL.